The rows below give T cell receptor beta chains drawn from one sample of a study of PD-L1 blockade in urothelial cancer. Repertoires were generated with immunoSEQ multiplex PCR, while TCRdb's copy carries only in-frame clones and drops some. The repertoire holds fewer than 60,000 clones, with about 86% as singletons. The source was PBMCs, collected around atezolizumab (anti-PD-L1) treatment. These receptors were taken from a man between 65 and 85 years old with urothelial cancer. Each CDR3 is given with its conserved first and last residue.

>TRBJ2-5|TRBV15
CATSRGRTAGGTQYF
>TRBJ2-2|TRBV7-2
CASSYSRTSGGASGELFF
>TRBJ2-1|TRBV28
CASSPGQILFPQFF
>TRBJ2-7|TRBV18
CASSQLAGANPYEQYF
>TRBJ2-7|TRBV27
CASSLLGAEPYEQYF
>TRBJ1-4|TRBV7-8
CASSVRQGPAMKKLFF
>TRBJ2-3|TRBV25-1
CASSGNGGAGDTQYF
>TRBJ1-5|TRBV6-5
CASSSGQGSKQPQHF
>TRBJ2-2|TRBV6-1
CASSGRQGFAGELFF
>TRBJ1-1|TRBV14
CASSQNLAGGTEAFF
>TRBJ1-2|TRBV2
CASSWTGPGYGYTF
>TRBJ2-2|TRBV2
CASSEAAGGAGELFF
>TRBJ2-1|TRBV27
CASSPLRLAGVSDNEQFF
>TRBJ1-2|TRBV6-1
CASSPAGGNYGYTF
>TRBJ1-2|TRBV5-1
CASSLSGDRANYGYTF
>TRBJ2-3|TRBV2
CASSGQGPPGDTQYF